This is a list of T cell receptor beta chains from one sample in a study of Graves' ophthalmopathy and Graves' hyperthyroidism. TCRdb reanalysed the multiplex PCR reads using MiXCR and keeps one entry per CDR3 protein. Here the sample spans about 220,000 distinct CDR3 sequences, around a fifth being singletons. Sequencing used peripheral blood. The source of these receptors is a woman aged 45-60 years with Graves' ophthalmopathy. Both conserved end residues are part of each CDR3. A D gene is named only where the DNA matches it firmly. Not all rows give a size; the values are once, few, many and, for expanded clones, a class.

TRBV28	.	.	TRBJ1-6	TGTGCCAGCAGTTTATATCTGGGAGAACCCTATAATTCACCCCTCCACTTT	CASSLYLGEPYNSPLHF
TRBV10-3	.	many	TRBJ1-3	TGTGCCATCATGAGGGACGTCTCTGGAAACACCATATATTTT	CAIMRDVSGNTIYF
TRBV10-3	TRBD2	many	TRBJ2-7	TGTGCCATCAGAGTAGCGGGGTTCAACGAGCAGTACTTC	CAIRVAGFNEQYF
TRBV20-1	.	many	TRBJ1-6	TGCAGTGCTAGCCGGGACATCAATTCACCCCTCCACTTT	CSASRDINSPLHF
TRBV5-1	TRBD1	.	TRBJ2-5	TGCGCCAGCAGCCCCGGGACAGGGGGCGGCTCAGAGACCCAGTACTTC	CASSPGTGGGSETQYF
TRBV13	TRBD2	many	TRBJ2-3	TGTGCCAGCAGCCTGGGACTAGCGGGAAGGCATGGTGCAGATACGCAGTATTTT	CASSLGLAGRHGADTQYF
TRBV6-5	TRBD2	many	TRBJ2-4	TGTGCCAGCAGTTACGCTCAGCGGGAGGGGGTCCGAGCCAAAAACATTCAGTACTTC	CASSYAQREGVRAKNIQYF
TRBV3-1	TRBD2	.	TRBJ2-7	TGTGCCAGCAGCCAAGGGACTAGGAGCGAGCAGTACTTC	CASSQGTRSEQYF
TRBV7-2	TRBD1	.	TRBJ1-4	TGTGCCAGCAGCGTCGACAGGGGGCGTGAAAAACTGTTTTTT	CASSVDRGREKLFF
TRBV6-1	TRBD1	.	TRBJ1-2	TGTGCCAGCAGTAGGACAGGGGGCGCGACGGGCTATGGCTACACCTTC	CASSRTGGATGYGYTF
TRBV6-2/TRBV6-3	.	many	TRBJ2-1	TGTGCCAGCACCCCCTTTGCGATCTACAATGAGCAGTTCTTC	CASTPFAIYNEQFF
TRBV28	.	many	TRBJ1-1	TGTGCCAGCAGTGACAGGTCCCTGAACACTGAAGCTTTCTTT	CASSDRSLNTEAFF
TRBV28	TRBD2	many	TRBJ2-7	TGTGCCAGCAGCGGACTAGCGGGAATCTACGAGCAGTACTTC	CASSGLAGIYEQYF
TRBV19	TRBD2	many	TRBJ2-7	TGTGCCAGTAGTTTGCAGCGGGAGCCCACCTACGAGCAGTACTTC	CASSLQREPTYEQYF
TRBV27	.	.	TRBJ1-5	TGTGCCAGCAGTTTAAGCAGGGCACAGCCCCAGCATTTT	CASSLSRAQPQHF
TRBV20-1	TRBD1	.	TRBJ1-5	TGCAGTGCTACGACAGGGGGTTGGATCAATCAGCCCCAGCATTTT	CSATTGGWINQPQHF
TRBV28	TRBD1	many	TRBJ2-7	TGTGCCAGCAGCGCCCTAGGACAGGGGCTCTACGAGCAGTACTTC	CASSALGQGLYEQYF
TRBV7-2	.	many	TRBJ2-5	TGTGCCAGCAGCCCGGGGGTGAAAGAGACCCAGTACTTC	CASSPGVKETQYF
TRBV3-1	.	many	TRBJ2-5	TGTGCCAGCAGCCAAGATTCCAGTAGGGAGACCCAGTACTTC	CASSQDSSRETQYF
TRBV30	.	.	TRBJ1-2	TGTGCCTGGAGCCGGGGATCGATTGGTGGCTACACCTTC	CAWSRGSIGGYTF
TRBV6-5	.	many	TRBJ2-5	TGTGCCAGCAACCCGACATGGGGGACCATGACCCAGTACTTC	CASNPTWGTMTQYF
TRBV10-3	TRBD2	many	TRBJ2-7	TGTGCCACCGCGGGGAAACCTAGCGGACCCTACGAGCAGTACTTC	CATAGKPSGPYEQYF
TRBV20-1	.	.	TRBJ2-2	TGCAGTGCTAGAGACGGGAGAGGGTGGGCCGGGGAGCTGTTTTTT	CSARDGRGWAGELFF
TRBV4-2	TRBD1	many	TRBJ2-1	TGTGCCAGCAGCCAGGGACAGGATCCCTCTAATGAGCAGTTCTTC	CASSQGQDPSNEQFF
TRBV7-2	.	many	TRBJ2-5	TGTGCCAGCAGCTTAGGTCAAAGAAGAGTAGGGGAGACCCAGTACTTC	CASSLGQRRVGETQYF
TRBV20-1	TRBD2	many	TRBJ2-7	TGCAGTGCTATCGTAGCGGGAGGGTCCTACGAGCAGTACTTC	CSAIVAGGSYEQYF
TRBV28	TRBD2	many	TRBJ2-7	TGTGCCTGCCCCGGGACTAGCTCCTACGAGCAGTACTTC	CACPGTSSYEQYF
TRBV9	.	many	TRBJ1-5	TGTGCCAGCAGCGAGGCAGGGATTCCCAATCAGCCCCAGCATTTT	CASSEAGIPNQPQHF
TRBV12-3/TRBV12-4	.	many	TRBJ2-7	TGTGCCAGCAAACAAGGCGGGGTCTGGTACGAGCAGTACTTC	CASKQGGVWYEQYF
TRBV6-5	.	many	TRBJ1-3	TGTGCCAGCAGTCGCCTGAGCTCTGGAAACACCATATATTTT	CASSRLSSGNTIYF
TRBV19	.	few	TRBJ2-5	TGTGCCAGTAGTCCCCAGCCCCGAGAGACCCAGTACTTC	CASSPQPRETQYF
TRBV20-1	TRBD2	many	TRBJ2-7	TGCAGTGCTAATCCCTATAGCGGGAGCTCCTACGAGCAGTACTTC	CSANPYSGSSYEQYF
TRBV28	.	many	TRBJ2-2	TGTGCCAGCACCCTTGTGGGAGTTGGGAGTCCGCTTACCGGGGAGCTGTTTTTT	CASTLVGVGSPLTGELFF
TRBV30	.	many	TRBJ1-5	TGTGCCTGGAATATAGGAGGTCCTAATCAGCCCCAGCATTTT	CAWNIGGPNQPQHF